Below, 22 T cell receptor beta chains from the same sample are listed, as sequenced in a study of vaccination effects on CD4 cells after COVID-19. Antigen-specific CD4+ T cells expanded by the ViraFEST assay with viral peptide pools were then sequenced. When around ten days of culture had elapsed, CD4+ T cells were isolated. Each participant was administered two doses of either the BNT162b2 or the mRNA-1273 vaccine. These receptors' antigens are unknown. Clones were read by immunoSEQ multiplex PCR, and TCRdb kept only the in-frame ones, dropping some. The table records 30,000 or so clones, more than 65% of them present only once. The specimen was CD4+ T cells from PBMCs cultured with HCoV-NL63 spike peptides, collected after COVID-19 vaccination. The receptors shown here come from a human donor who received a COVID-19 vaccine.

V is TRBV21-1 and J is TRBJ2-7; the tabulated D call, TRBD2, remains unverified against the DNA. TRBV21-1 is a known pseudogene. CDR3 length: 18 amino acids. The CDR3 DNA follows: TGTGCCAGCAGAAAAAAAGCGGGGCTAGCGGGACCCTCCTACGAGCAGTACTTC. This translates into CASRKKAGLAGPSYEQYF.

The chain couples TRBV28 to TRBJ1-2; 10 bases agree with TRBD1. J lost 8 bases, V lost 4 bases, and 7 bases had no gene match. This CDR3 region has 14 residues. CDR1 and CDR2 from the germline V gene are MDHEN and SYDVKM. The CDR3 is CASSSGQGKWGYTF. CDR3 DNA sequence: TGTGCCAGCAGTTCGGGACAGGGGAAGTGGGGCTACACCTTC.

This clone has only one observation. The chain links TRBV6-5 to TRBJ1-2; perhaps TRBD1 as D (6 bases). CDR3 length equals 14 residues. Germline CDR1 MNHEY, CDR2 SVGAGI. Trimming cost V 7 bases and J 1 base, with 13 bases left between them. The CDR3 bases are TGTGCCAGCAACCGGGACACCATTAACTATGGCTACACCTTC. This encodes CASNRDTINYGYTF.

This rearrangement joins TRBV7-9 to TRBJ1-5; D unclear. Germline V gives CDR1 SEHNR, CDR2 FQNEAQ (reference sequence). CDR3 length: 16 amino acids. V lost 0 bases, J lost 0 bases, and 9 bases lay in between. In DNA form, the CDR3 reads TGTGCCAGCAGCTTAGCCGGAGCCCTTAGCAATCAGCCCCAGCATTTT. Translated: CASSLAGALSNQPQHF. The entire variable domain, with the rest obtained from reference TRBV7-9 and TRBJ1-5, is as follows: DTGVSQNPRHKITKRGQNVTFRCDPISEHNRLYWYRQTLGQGPEFLTYFQNEAQLEKSRLLSDRFSAERPKGSFSTLEIQRTEQGDSAMYLCASSLAGALSNQPQHFGDGTRLSIL.

The chain recombines TRBV13 with TRBJ2-5, with 10 positions matching TRBD2. V trimming: 1 base; J trimming: 4 bases; junction bases outside the gene matches: 3. CDR1 PRHDT and CDR2 FYEKMQ come from the germline V gene (reference sequence). The CDR3 runs to 15 residues. The CDR3 spells CASSLALAGRETQYF. CDR3 nucleotides: TGTGCCAGCAGCTTAGCACTAGCGGGGAGAGAGACCCAGTACTTC.

The chain has TRBV6-1 and TRBJ1-3, with D possibly being TRBD1 (6 bases). The ends were cut back, 3 bases at V and 5 bases at J, with 14 bases in the middle. The CDR3 is made up of 15 amino acids. Germline CDR1 is MNHNS and CDR2 is SASEGT. CDR3: CASSEQGYLRNTIYF. CDR3 nucleotides: TGTGCCAGCAGTGAGCAGGGGTATCTAAGAAACACCATATATTTT.

The chain employs TRBV10-2 and TRBJ1-2, with a weak D call TRBD1 (6 bases). CDR3 size: 17 residues. CDR1 WSHSY and CDR2 SAAADI come from the germline V gene. V lost 2 bases, J lost 4 bases, and 20 bases lay in between. The CDR3 region is CASSETPGGTIPYGYTF. The CDR3 DNA sequence: TGCGCCAGCAGTGAGACACCAGGAGGGACAATACCCTATGGCTACACCTTC.

V usage is TRBV10-3 and J usage is TRBJ1-6, with 8 positions matching TRBD1. The germline V gene encodes CDR1 ENHRY and CDR2 SYGVKD. This CDR3 comprises 15 residues. Losses at the gene ends were 2 bases for V and 9 bases for J; bases not matched to a gene: 6. Written as DNA, the CDR3 is TGTGCCATCAGTGAGAGGGGACAGGAGTCTTCACCCCTCCACTTT. Its translation: CAISERGQESSPLHF.

This sequence joins TRBV5-1 and TRBJ2-5; maybe TRBD2 (6 bases). This CDR3 region has 16 residues. The germline gives CDR1 SGHRS, CDR2 YFSETQ. V gave up 0 bases and J gave up 5 bases, with 17 bases separating them. The CDR3 nucleotides are TGCGCCAGCAGCTTGGGTTTCGCTAGCGCCCAGGAGACCCAGTACTTC. Translation: CASSLGFASAQETQYF.

This chain uses TRBV5-4 with TRBJ1-6, with 7 positions matching TRBD1. V lost 4 bases, J lost 5 bases, and 3 bases stayed unmatched. CDR1 and CDR2 from the germline V gene are SGHNT and YYREEE (reference sequence). This CDR3 contains 14 residues. CDR3 coding DNA: TGTGCCAGCAGCCGGGGACAGAATAATTCACCCCTCCACTTT. It encodes CASSRGQNNSPLHF.

This clone was observed a single time. V and J are TRBV6-2 or TRBV6-3 and TRBJ2-2, with D unresolved. Trimming shortened V by 2 bases and J by 1 base, and 14 bases separated the two germline ends. Germline CDR1 and CDR2: MNHEY and SVGEGT. This CDR3 has 17 amino acids. The CDR3 reads CASSYPASAVNTGELFF. Here the CDR3 DNA reads TGTGCCAGCAGTTACCCGGCCTCGGCGGTGAACACCGGGGAGCTGTTTTTT.

This clone came up once. The chain carries TRBV30 and TRBJ2-3; TRBD2 is a possible D gene (5 bases). Germline loops: CDR1 GTSNPN, CDR2 SVGIG (reference sequence). The CDR3 sequence is 13 residues long. V was shortened by 0 bases and J by 5 bases, with 9 bases between the two germline ends. The DNA of the CDR3 is TGTGCCTGGAGTGTCTCGGGAAAAGATACGCAGTATTTT. It specifies CAWSVSGKDTQYF. Supplemented by reference TRBV30 and TRBJ2-3, the full variable domain reads SQTIHQWPATLVQPVGSPLSLECTVEGTSNPNLYWYRQAAGRGLQLLFYSVGIGQISSEVPQNLSASRPQDRQFILSSKKLLLSDSGFYLCAWSVSGKDTQYFGPGTRLTVL.

The V and J genes are TRBV4-1 and TRBJ2-4; TRBD2 is a possible D gene (5 bases). There are 15 residues in the CDR3. Trimming took off 0 bases at V and 2 bases at J, with 8 bases between the two ends. Germline V gives CDR1 MGHRA, CDR2 YSYEKL. The CDR3 bases are TGCGCCAGCAGCCAAGATACGGGAACCAAAAACATTCAGTACTTC. It codes for CASSQDTGTKNIQYF.

This clone was observed a few times. CDR3 DNA sequence: TGCGCCAGCAGCTTCGTTGACGCTTCTAACGAGCAGTACTTC. Amino acid sequence: CASSFVDASNEQYF. The chain employs TRBV5-1 and TRBJ2-7; D remains unclear. V was trimmed by 2 bases and J by 5 bases, leaving 14 bases between them. Per germline, CDR1 SGHRS and CDR2 YFSETQ. The CDR3 totals 14 residues.

The genes are TRBV27 and TRBJ1-2; D might be TRBD1 (6 bases). The V gene's germline CDR1 is MNHEY and CDR2 SMNVEV (reference sequence). The CDR3 totals 13 residues. Trimming removed 3 bases at V and 8 bases at J, with 13 bases between. This chain's CDR3 is CASSFRGAQGYTF. The CDR3 DNA is TGTGCCAGCAGTTTTCGGGGGGCGCAGGGCTACACCTTC.

The chain links TRBV19 to TRBJ2-1; 10 nucleotides line up with TRBD2. Germline-derived CDR1 and CDR2 are LNHDA and SQIVND (reference sequence). V shed 5 bases, J shed 6 bases, and the junction held 10 bases outside the gene matches. This CDR3 has 16 residues. The CDR3 region has the DNA TGTGCCAGTAGTCCAACCCTAGCGGGGGAGGGCAATGAGCAGTTCTTC. This codes for CASSPTLAGEGNEQFF.

The chain recombines TRBV3-1 (or the pseudogene TRBV3-2) with TRBJ2-7, with 9 nucleotides matching TRBD1. The CDR3 sequence is 19 residues long. The V gene end was trimmed by 4 bases and the J gene end by 3 bases; junction bases not matched to a gene: 19. Germline-derived CDR1 and CDR2 are LGHDT and YNNKEL (reference sequence). CDR3 sequence reads: CASSPLKLQGQGIFYEQYF. The CDR3 DNA reads TGTGCCAGCAGCCCGTTGAAATTACAGGGACAGGGAATTTTCTACGAGCAGTACTTC.

The CDR3 is CASSFPPQYF. In nucleotides, the CDR3 is TGTGCCAGCAGCTTCCCCCCCCAGTACTTC. This chain joins TRBV7-9 and TRBJ2-5; D uncertain. CDR1 and CDR2 from the germline V gene are SEHNR and FQNEAQ (reference sequence). V lost 3 bases and J 9 bases, leaving 5 bases between the germline ends. The CDR3 extends over 10 amino acids.

This sequence joins TRBV5-1 and TRBJ2-5; 9 bases are a match to TRBD1. The V segment lost 1 base and the J segment 1 base; nucleotides outside the gene matches: 5. Germline CDR1 reads SGHRS; CDR2 reads YFSETQ. CDR3 size: 16 residues. CDR3 residues: CASSLWGQGRQETQYF. DNA for the CDR3: TGCGCCAGCAGCTTGTGGGGACAGGGTCGCCAAGAGACCCAGTACTTC.

The V call is TRBV19, the J call TRBJ1-6, with D perhaps TRBD1 (5 bases). Germline V gene lookup returns CDR1 LNHDA and CDR2 SQIVND (reference sequence). Trimming stripped 2 bases from V and 8 bases from J, with 16 bases between. CDR3 length: 16 residues. CDR3 in amino acids: CASSIQSQGLYSPLHF. The CDR3 region has the DNA TGTGCCAGTAGTATACAGTCCCAGGGTCTTTATTCACCCCTCCACTTT.

This chain joins TRBV19 and TRBJ2-5, with D perhaps assigned TRBD1 or TRBD2 (5 bases each). Per the germline V gene, CDR1 is LNHDA and CDR2 is SQIVND (reference sequence). The CDR3 sequence is 12 residues long. Trimming pared 4 bases from V and 5 bases from J, leaving 8 bases between. The CDR3 DNA follows: TGTGCCAGTAGTAGGGGGTACGAGACCCAGTACTTC. Residues: CASSRGYETQYF.

This chain connects TRBV4-1 to TRBJ1-5; TRBD1 agrees at 7 bases. This CDR3 is 19 amino acids long. The germline V gene encodes CDR1 MGHRA and CDR2 YSYEKL. Germline trimming cut 3 bases from V and 1 base from J; bases unmatched to any gene: 15. The chain's CDR3 is CASSHRTTRGFKSNQPQHF. The DNA of the CDR3 is TGCGCCAGCAGCCACAGGACGACCAGGGGGTTTAAGAGCAATCAGCCCCAGCATTTT.